This T cell receptor (beta chain) was recovered during a study of blood T cell repertoires in COVID-19. The wider study: Acute and convalescent COVID-19 samples came from the United States, Italy and Spain.

How the authors handled the data: Amplification of reference gene primers provided the estimated nucleated cell counts. The table came from immunoSEQ multiplex PCR; TCRdb's copy has only in-frame clones and leaves some out. The DNA gave D and trimming, while V, J and clone size come from that table. There are tens of thousands of clones in the sample; about 86% occur only once, and approximately 7.2% lies in the top ten. Trimming cost V 3 bases and J 7 bases; bases outside gene matches: 11. Germline assignment: CDR1 SGHTA and CDR2 FQGTGA. The CDR3 sequence is 17 residues long. This clonotype was obtained from a man aged 45-65 years with active COVID-19. V is TRBV7-3 and J is TRBJ2-1; 11 nucleotides line up with TRBD2. The sample taken for sequencing was peripheral blood. CDR3 protein: CASSFSKVAGGPNEQFF. In DNA form, the CDR3 reads TGTGCCAGCAGCTTCTCAAAGGTAGCGGGGGGGCCGAATGAGCAGTTCTTC.